This T cell receptor (beta chain) originates from a study of radiotherapy plus CTLA-4 blockade in lung cancer. The wider study: Objective responses arose in around a sixth of patients, and under 40% experienced disease control.

This clone was seen a few times. Its antigen remains unknown. Sequencing used immunoSEQ multiplex PCR; TCRdb keeps in-frame clones, though not all of them. The sample yields 75,000 to 100,000 clones, approximately 75% seen once. J was trimmed by 0 bases and V by 0 bases; bases with no gene match: 7. The CDR3 is 17 residues long. Germline V gene data show CDR1 as SQVTM and CDR2 as ANQGSEA. Treatment of patients with chemo-refractory metastatic non-small-cell lung cancer consisted of focal radiation plus CTLA-4 blockade with ipilimumab. The study, taken as a whole, reports: TCR clones originating in tumors grew in number in blood after radiotherapy plus ipilimumab.

The TCR sequence derives from a human donor with non-small cell lung cancer who had a partial response to radiotherapy plus ipilimumab. Some clones in this sample may be carry-over from other donors' samples. The chain is built from TRBV29-1 and TRBJ2-7; 11 bases fit TRBD2. The sequences come from peripheral blood, collected from a patient treated with radiotherapy plus ipilimumab. The CDR3 loop is CSVEEGTSGWSSYEQYF. The CDR3, as DNA: TGCAGCGTTGAAGAGGGGACTAGCGGATGGAGCTCCTACGAGCAGTACTTC.